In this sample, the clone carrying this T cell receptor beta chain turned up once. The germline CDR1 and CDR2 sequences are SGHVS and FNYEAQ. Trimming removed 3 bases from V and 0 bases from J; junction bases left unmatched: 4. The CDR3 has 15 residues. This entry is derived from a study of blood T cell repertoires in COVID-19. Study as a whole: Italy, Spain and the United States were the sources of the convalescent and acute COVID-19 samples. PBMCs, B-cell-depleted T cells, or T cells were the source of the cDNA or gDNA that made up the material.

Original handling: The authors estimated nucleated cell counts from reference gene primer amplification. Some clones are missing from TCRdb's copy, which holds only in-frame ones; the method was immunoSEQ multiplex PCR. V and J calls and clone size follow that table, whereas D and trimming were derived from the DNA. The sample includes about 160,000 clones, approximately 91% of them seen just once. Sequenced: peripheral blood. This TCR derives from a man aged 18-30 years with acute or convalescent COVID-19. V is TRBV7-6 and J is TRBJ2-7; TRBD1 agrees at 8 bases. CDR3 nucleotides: TGTGCCAGCAGCTTGGGACAGGAGAGCTCCTACGAGCAGTACTTC. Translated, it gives CASSLGQESSYEQYF. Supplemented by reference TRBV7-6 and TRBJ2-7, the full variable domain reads GAGVSQSPRYKVTKRGQDVALRCDPISGHVSLYWYRQALGQGPEFLTYFNYEAQQDKSGLPNDRFSAERPEGSISTLTIQRTEQRDSAMYRCASSLGQESSYEQYFGPGTRLTVT.